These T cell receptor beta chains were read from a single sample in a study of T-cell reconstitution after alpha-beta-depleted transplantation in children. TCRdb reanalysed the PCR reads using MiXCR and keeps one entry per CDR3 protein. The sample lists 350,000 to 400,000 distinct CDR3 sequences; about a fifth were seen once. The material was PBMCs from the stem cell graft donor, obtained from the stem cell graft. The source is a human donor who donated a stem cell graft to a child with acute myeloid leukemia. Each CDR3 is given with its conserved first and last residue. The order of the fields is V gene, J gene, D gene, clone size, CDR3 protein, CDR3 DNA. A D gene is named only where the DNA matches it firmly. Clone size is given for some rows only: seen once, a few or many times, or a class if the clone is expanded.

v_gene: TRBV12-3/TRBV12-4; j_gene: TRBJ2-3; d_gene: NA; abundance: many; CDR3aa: CASSSGGDTQYF; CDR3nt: TGTGCCAGCAGTTCCGGCGGAGATACGCAGTATTTT
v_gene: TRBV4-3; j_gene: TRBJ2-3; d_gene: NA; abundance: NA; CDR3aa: CASSGRTTDTQYF; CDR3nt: TGCGCCAGCAGCGGGCGCACCACAGATACGCAGTATTTT
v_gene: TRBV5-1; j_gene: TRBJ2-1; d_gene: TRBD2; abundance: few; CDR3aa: CASSPPGTRSNEQFF; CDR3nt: TGCGCCAGCAGCCCCCCCGGGACTAGATCTAATGAGCAGTTCTTC
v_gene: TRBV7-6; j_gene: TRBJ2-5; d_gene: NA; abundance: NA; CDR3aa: CASSPRGYLDQETQYF; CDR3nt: TGTGCCAGCAGCCCTAGGGGGTATCTCGACCAAGAGACCCAGTACTTC
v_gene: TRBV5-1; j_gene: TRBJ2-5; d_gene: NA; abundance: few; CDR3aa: CASSLAGRQETQYF; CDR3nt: TGCGCCAGCAGCTTGGCCGGCCGTCAAGAGACCCAGTACTTC
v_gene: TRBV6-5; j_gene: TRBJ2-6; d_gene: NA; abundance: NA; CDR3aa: CASSYGGGSGANVLTF; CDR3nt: TGTGCCAGCAGTTACGGGGGAGGTAGTGGGGCCAACGTCCTGACTTTC
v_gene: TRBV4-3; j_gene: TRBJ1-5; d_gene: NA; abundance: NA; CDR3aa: CASSQERGSNQPQHF; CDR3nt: TGCGCCAGCAGCCAAGAAAGGGGTAGCAATCAGCCCCAGCATTTT
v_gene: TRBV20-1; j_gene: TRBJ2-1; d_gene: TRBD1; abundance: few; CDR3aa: CSANRDRALNEQFF; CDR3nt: TGCAGTGCTAATCGGGACAGGGCCCTCAATGAGCAGTTCTTC
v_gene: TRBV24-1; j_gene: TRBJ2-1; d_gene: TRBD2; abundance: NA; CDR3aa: CATSDEGGLAGYNEQFF; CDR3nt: TGTGCCACCAGTGATGAGGGGGGACTAGCGGGATACAATGAGCAGTTCTTC
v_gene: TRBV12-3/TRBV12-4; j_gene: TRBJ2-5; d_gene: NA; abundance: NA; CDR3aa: CASTSYFAFETQYF; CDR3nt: TGTGCCAGCACTTCCTATTTTGCGTTTGAGACCCAGTACTTC
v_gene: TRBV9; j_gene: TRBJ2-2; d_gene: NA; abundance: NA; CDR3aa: CASSVDWNTGELFF; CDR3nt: TGTGCCAGCAGCGTAGACTGGAACACCGGGGAGCTGTTTTTT
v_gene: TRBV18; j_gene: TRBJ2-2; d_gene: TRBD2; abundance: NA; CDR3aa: CASSPETSGYTGELFF; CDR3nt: TGTGCCAGCTCACCTGAGACTAGCGGGTACACCGGGGAGCTGTTTTTT
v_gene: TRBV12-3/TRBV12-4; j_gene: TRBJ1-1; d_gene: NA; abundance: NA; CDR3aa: CASSLVGLGTEAFF; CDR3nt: TGTGCCAGCAGTTTAGTAGGCCTAGGGACTGAAGCTTTCTTT
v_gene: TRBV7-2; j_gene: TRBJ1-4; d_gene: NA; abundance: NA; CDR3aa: CASSFVQDGDRKKLFF; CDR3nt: TGTGCCAGCAGCTTTGTACAGGACGGTGATCGGAAAAAACTGTTTTTT
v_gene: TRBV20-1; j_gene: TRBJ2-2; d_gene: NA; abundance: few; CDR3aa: CSAPLSGNTGELFF; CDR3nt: TGCAGTGCTCCTCTTAGCGGGAACACCGGGGAGCTGTTTTTT
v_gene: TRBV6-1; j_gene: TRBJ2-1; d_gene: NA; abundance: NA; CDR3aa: CASIQLPGPYNEQFF; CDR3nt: TGTGCCAGCATCCAACTCCCGGGTCCCTACAATGAGCAGTTCTTC
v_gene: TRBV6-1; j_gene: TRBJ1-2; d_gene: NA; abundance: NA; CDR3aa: CASNRPGPEDGYTF; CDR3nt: TGTGCCAGCAACAGACCGGGACCCGAGGATGGCTACACCTTC
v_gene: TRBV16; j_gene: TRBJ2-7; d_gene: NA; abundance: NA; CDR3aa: CASSQLRAEQYF; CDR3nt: TGTGCCAGCAGCCAATTGAGGGCCGAGCAGTACTTC
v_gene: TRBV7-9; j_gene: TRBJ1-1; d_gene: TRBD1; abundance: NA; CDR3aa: CASRDRAEAFF; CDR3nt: TGTGCCAGCAGGGACAGGGCTGAAGCTTTCTTT
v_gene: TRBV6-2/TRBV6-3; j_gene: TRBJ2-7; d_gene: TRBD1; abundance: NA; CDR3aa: CASSPGQGFGEQYF; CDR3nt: TGTGCCAGCAGTCCGGGACAGGGGTTTGGCGAGCAGTACTTC
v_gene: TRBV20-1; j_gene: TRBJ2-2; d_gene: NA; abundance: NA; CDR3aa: CSASLGLRELFF; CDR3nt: TGCAGTGCTAGCCTAGGTCTCCGGGAGCTGTTTTTT
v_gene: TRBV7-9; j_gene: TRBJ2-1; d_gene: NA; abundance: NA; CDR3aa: CASSPQGRLNEQFF; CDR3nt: TGTGCCAGCAGCCCCCAGGGTAGGCTCAATGAGCAGTTCTTC
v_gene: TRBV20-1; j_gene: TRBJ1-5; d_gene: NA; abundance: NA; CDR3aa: CSAILSGRRNQPQHF; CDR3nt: TGCAGTGCTATACTATCCGGCAGGAGGAATCAGCCCCAGCATTTT
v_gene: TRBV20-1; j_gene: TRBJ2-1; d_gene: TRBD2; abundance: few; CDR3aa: CSARVASGRSKSSYNEQFF; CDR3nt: TGCAGTGCTAGAGTCGCTAGCGGGAGGAGTAAGAGCTCCTACAATGAGCAGTTCTTC
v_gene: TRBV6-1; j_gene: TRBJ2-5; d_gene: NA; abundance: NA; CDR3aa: CASSPGYGETQYF; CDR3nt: TGTGCCAGCAGTCCGGGGTATGGAGAGACCCAGTACTTC
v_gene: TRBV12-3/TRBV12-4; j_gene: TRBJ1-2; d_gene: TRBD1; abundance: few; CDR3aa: CASTLDRATSQNTF; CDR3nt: TGTGCCAGCACCCTGGACAGGGCAACATCCCAGAACACCTTC
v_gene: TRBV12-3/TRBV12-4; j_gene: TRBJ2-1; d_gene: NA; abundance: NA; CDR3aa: CASSDTEGDDNEQFF; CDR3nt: TGTGCCAGCAGTGACACGGAGGGAGATGACAATGAGCAGTTCTTC
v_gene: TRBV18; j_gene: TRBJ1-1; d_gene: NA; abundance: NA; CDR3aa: CASSPPVGRDTEAFF; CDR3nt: TGTGCCAGCTCACCACCGGTTGGCAGGGACACTGAAGCTTTCTTT
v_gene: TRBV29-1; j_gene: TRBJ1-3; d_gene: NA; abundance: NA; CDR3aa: CSVEASHRGTIYF; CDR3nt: TGCAGCGTTGAAGCGTCTCACCGGGGGACCATATATTTT